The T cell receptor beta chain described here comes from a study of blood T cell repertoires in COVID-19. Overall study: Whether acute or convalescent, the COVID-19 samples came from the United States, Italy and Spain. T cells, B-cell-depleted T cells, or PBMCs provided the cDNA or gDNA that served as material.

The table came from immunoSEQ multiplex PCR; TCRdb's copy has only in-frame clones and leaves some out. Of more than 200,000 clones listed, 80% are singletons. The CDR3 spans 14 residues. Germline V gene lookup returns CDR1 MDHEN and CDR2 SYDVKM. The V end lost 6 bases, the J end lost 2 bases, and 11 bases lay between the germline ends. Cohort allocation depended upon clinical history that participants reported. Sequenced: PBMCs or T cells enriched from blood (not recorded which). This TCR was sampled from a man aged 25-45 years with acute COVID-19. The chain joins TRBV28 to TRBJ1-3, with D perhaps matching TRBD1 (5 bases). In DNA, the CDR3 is TGTGCCAGCAGGACACAGGCAGCTGGAAACACCATATATTTT. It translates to CASRTQAAGNTIYF.